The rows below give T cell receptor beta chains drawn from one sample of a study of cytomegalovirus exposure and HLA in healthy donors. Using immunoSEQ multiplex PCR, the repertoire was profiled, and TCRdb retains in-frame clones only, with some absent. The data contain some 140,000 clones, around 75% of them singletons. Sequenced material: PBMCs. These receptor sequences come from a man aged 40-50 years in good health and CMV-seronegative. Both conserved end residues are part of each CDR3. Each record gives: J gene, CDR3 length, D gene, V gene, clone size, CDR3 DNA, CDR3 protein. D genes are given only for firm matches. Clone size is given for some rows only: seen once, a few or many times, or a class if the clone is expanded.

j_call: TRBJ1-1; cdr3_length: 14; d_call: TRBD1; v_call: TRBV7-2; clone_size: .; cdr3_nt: TGTGCCAGCAGCCAAGGGGGCGGAAGGACTGAAGCTTTCTTT; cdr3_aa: CASSQGGGRTEAFF
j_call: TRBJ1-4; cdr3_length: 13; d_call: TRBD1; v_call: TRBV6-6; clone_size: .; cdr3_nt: TGTGCCAGCGGTGACAGGGGTAATGAAAAACTGTTTTTT; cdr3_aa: CASGDRGNEKLFF
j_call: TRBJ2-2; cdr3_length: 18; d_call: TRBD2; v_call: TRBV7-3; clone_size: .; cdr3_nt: TGTGCCAGCAGTCCCACAGAACCGGGACTAGCAACCACCGGGGAGCTGTTTTTT; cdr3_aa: CASSPTEPGLATTGELFF
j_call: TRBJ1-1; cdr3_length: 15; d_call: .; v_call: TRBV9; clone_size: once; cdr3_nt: TGTGCCAGCAGCGAGGGATTCGGGAGTGACACTGAAGCTTTCTTT; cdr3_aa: CASSEGFGSDTEAFF
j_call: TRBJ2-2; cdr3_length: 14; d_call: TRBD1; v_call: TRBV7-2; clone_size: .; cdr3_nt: TGTGCCAGCAGCTTTGGACAGGAGGCCGGGGAGCTGTTTTTT; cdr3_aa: CASSFGQEAGELFF
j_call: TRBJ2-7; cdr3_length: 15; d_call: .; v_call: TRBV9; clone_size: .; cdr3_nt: TGTGCCAGCAGCGTAGGTTTAGCGAGCTCCTACGAGCAGTACTTC; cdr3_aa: CASSVGLASSYEQYF
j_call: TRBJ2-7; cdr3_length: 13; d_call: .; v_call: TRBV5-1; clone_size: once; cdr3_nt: TGCGCCAGCAGCTTGATGGGGGGCTACGAGCAGTACTTC; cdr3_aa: CASSLMGGYEQYF
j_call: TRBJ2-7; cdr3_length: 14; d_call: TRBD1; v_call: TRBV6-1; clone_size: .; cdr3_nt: TGTGCCAGCACTGGGACAGGGGACCCCTACGAGCAGTACTTC; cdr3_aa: CASTGTGDPYEQYF
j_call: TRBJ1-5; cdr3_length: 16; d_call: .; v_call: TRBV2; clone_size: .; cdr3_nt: TGTGCCAGCAGTGAGGGGCAGGGAAGGAGGGATCAGCCCCAGCATTTT; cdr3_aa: CASSEGQGRRDQPQHF
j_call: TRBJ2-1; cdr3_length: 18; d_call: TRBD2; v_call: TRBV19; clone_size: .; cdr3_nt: TGTGCCAGTAGTATAGGACTAGCGGGAGGCTCCTCCTACAATGAGCAGTTCTTC; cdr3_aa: CASSIGLAGGSSYNEQFF
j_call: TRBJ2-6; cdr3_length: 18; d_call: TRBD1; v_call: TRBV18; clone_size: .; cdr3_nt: TGTGCCAGCTCAGGCCGGGACAGGGGCCCGACTGGGGCCAACGTCCTGACTTTC; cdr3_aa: CASSGRDRGPTGANVLTF
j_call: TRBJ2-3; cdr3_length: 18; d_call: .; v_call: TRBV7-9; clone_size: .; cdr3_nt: TGTGCCAGCAGCTTATCGTCTGGGAGCGGACTACTCACAGATACGCAGTATTTT; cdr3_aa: CASSLSSGSGLLTDTQYF
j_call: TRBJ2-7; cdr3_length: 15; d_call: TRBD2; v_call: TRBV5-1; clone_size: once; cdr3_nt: TGCGCCAGCAGCTTGGTGGCTAGCGGGGAGTACGAGCAGTACTTC; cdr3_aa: CASSLVASGEYEQYF
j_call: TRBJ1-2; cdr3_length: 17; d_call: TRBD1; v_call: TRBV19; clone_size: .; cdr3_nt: TGTGCCAGTACCTTTCAAGGGGAGGACAGGGGTCGCCGTGGCTACACCTTC; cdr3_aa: CASTFQGEDRGRRGYTF
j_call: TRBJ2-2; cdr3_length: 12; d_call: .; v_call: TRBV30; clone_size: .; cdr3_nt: TGTGCCTGGAGTGTACTACCCGGGGAGCTGTTTTTT; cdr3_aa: CAWSVLPGELFF
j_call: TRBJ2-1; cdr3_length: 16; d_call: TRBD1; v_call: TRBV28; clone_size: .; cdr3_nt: TGTGCCAGCAGTTTCACCCCGGGACAGGCATACAATGAGCAGTTCTTC; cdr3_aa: CASSFTPGQAYNEQFF
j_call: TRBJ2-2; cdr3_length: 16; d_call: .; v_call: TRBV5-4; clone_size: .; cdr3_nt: TGTGCCAGCACCAAGCCAGGGGGGAGGAACACCGGGGAGCTGTTTTTT; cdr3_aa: CASTKPGGRNTGELFF
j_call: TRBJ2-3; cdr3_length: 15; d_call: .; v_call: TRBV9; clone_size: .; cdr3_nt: TGTGCCAGCAGCGTAGCTCACTCTTGGTCAGATACGCAGTATTTT; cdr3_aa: CASSVAHSWSDTQYF
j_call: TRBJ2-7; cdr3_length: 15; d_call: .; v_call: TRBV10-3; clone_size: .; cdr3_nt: TGTGCCATCAGTGAGTCAACAGGCCTCACCTACGAGCAGTACTTC; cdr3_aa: CAISESTGLTYEQYF
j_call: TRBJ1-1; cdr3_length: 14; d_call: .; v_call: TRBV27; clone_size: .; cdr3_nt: TGTGCCAGCCTACCGGGGGTGGATAACACTGAAGCTTTCTTT; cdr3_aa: CASLPGVDNTEAFF